What follows are 9 T cell receptor beta chains derived from one specimen sequenced in a study of blood T cell repertoires in COVID-19 (dated by TCRdb to 2020 to 2022). Library construction relied on the immunoSEQ multiplex PCR assay. TCRdb obtained this table from immuneACCESS and retained in-frame rearrangements with V and J assigned. These tables miss some clones; where compared with another copy, unresolved V genes account for less than half of the shortfall, and the remainder is unexplained. This sample gives 300,000 to 500,000 clones in total; roughly 90% of them show up just once. The ten largest account for 0.97% of the sample. Sequencing used PBMCs or T cells enriched from blood (not recorded which). Source of these receptors: a woman aged 25-40 years with acute COVID-19.

The V gene is TRBV19, the J gene TRBJ1-2; 7 bases align to TRBD1. The CDR3 is made up of 16 amino acids. Trimming cost V 3 bases and J 8 bases; bases outside gene matches: 15. Germline V CDR1 and CDR2: LNHDA, SQIVND (reference sequence). CDR3 DNA: TGTGCCAGTAGTATCGGTTTACCGGGACAGATTCGAGGCTACACCTTC. Amino acids: CASSIGLPGQIRGYTF.

The V and J genes are TRBV5-1 and TRBJ1-1; tentative D call: TRBD1 (6 bases). Germline V gives CDR1 SGHRS, CDR2 YFSETQ. The CDR3 loop spans 18 amino acids. V shed 0 bases and J shed 0 bases, with 18 bases lying between them. CDR3 bases: TGCGCCAGCAGCTTGGAGCCAGGGGCGGGTGGCATGAACACTGAAGCTTTCTTT. Its protein product is CASSLEPGAGGMNTEAFF.

This chain links TRBV5-1 with TRBJ1-4; possible D gene TRBD1, 5 bases. The CDR3 runs 15 residues. V shed 5 bases and J shed 3 bases, with 14 bases lying between them. CDR1 and CDR2 from the germline V gene are SGHRS and YFSETQ. CDR3 in DNA: TGCGCCAGCAGTCCCTCTCGACAGTCTAATGAAAAACTGTTTTTT. It encodes CASSPSRQSNEKLFF.

The rearrangement uses TRBV5-1 and TRBJ1-1; no definite D call. This CDR3 comprises 16 residues. The V gene's germline CDR1 is SGHRS and CDR2 YFSETQ. Trimming removed 4 bases at V and 0 bases at J, with 16 bases between. The CDR3 here is CASSIERTAVNTEAFF. The CDR3 DNA sequence: TGCGCCAGCAGCATAGAGAGAACTGCCGTGAACACTGAAGCTTTCTTT.

The chain employs TRBV7-2 and TRBJ1-5, with 7 bases identical to TRBD1. Per germline, CDR1 SGHTA and CDR2 FQGNSA. The J segment lost 4 bases and the V segment lost 4 bases, leaving 4 bases of the junction unmatched. The CDR3 is 14 residues long. CDR3 in DNA: TGTGCCAGCAGCTGGGGGACAGCAAATCAGCCCCAGCATTTT. Translation: CASSWGTANQPQHF.

The genes are TRBV5-6 and TRBJ2-7, with 10 bases aligning to TRBD1. CDR1 SGHDT and CDR2 YYEEEE come from the germline V gene. This CDR3 has 13 residues. V was pared by 4 bases and J by 9 bases, with 7 bases of the junction left unmatched. CDR3 DNA sequence: TGTGCCAGCAGCGCGGGACAGGGGCTGGGGCAGTACTTC. It codes for CASSAGQGLGQYF.

This clone came up once. J is TRBJ1-3 and V is TRBV6-5, with D possibly TRBD1 on 6 matching bases. Trimming cost V 0 bases and J 6 bases, with 12 bases left between them. Germline V gives CDR1 MNHEY, CDR2 SVGAGI. This CDR3 region has 15 residues. In DNA, the CDR3 is TGTGCCAGCAGTTACTCGTTACAGGGTGAAAACACCATATATTTT. Amino acid sequence: CASSYSLQGENTIYF.

This sequence joins TRBV4-1 and TRBJ1-5, with a possible D match to TRBD1 (6 bases). Between the trimmed V and J ends, which lost 2 bases and 4 bases, there was a span of 6 bases. CDR3 size: 13 residues. CDR1 is MGHRA and CDR2 is YSYEKL in the germline V gene. In nucleotides, the CDR3 is TGCGCCAGCAGCCAAAGGGGGAATCAGCCCCAGCATTTT. Translating it yields CASSQRGNQPQHF.

V usage is TRBV5-6 and J usage is TRBJ2-2; TRBD2 might be the D (7 bases). CDR3 length: 16 amino acids. The ends were cut back, 5 bases at V and 4 bases at J, with 18 bases in the middle. Germline loops: CDR1 SGHDT, CDR2 YYEEEE. DNA of the CDR3: TGTGCCAGCAGGCTACACGGGGGGCTGGGCACCGGGGAGCTGTTTTTT. It codes for CASRLHGGLGTGELFF.